This T cell receptor (beta chain) was identified during a study of response to subunit inactivated influenza vaccine. General study findings and limits: The authors offered the suggestion that each seasonal influenza vaccination recruits few new T cells.

Each CDR3 protein gets one entry after TCRdb re-called the RT-PCR reads with MiXCR. Of some 500,000 distinct CDR3 sequences in the sample, 25% are singletons; the top ten hold approximately 1.9%. Notes on this clonotype: Its antigen is not known.

With 5 bases removed from V and 3 bases from J, the gap between germline ends came to 11 bases. In germline, CDR1 is MNHEY, CDR2 SVGEGT. The CDR3 runs to 13 residues. Sequencing used CD4+ T cells sorted from PBMCs, obtained more than 4 days after vaccination. This rearrangement joins TRBV6-2 or TRBV6-3 to TRBJ2-7, with D unclear. This TCR was sampled from a man aged 45-60 years who received an inactivated influenza vaccine. DNA of the CDR3: TGTGCCAGCAGTCCCGCCCCCGTCTACGAGCAGTACTTC. Translation: CASSPAPVYEQYF.